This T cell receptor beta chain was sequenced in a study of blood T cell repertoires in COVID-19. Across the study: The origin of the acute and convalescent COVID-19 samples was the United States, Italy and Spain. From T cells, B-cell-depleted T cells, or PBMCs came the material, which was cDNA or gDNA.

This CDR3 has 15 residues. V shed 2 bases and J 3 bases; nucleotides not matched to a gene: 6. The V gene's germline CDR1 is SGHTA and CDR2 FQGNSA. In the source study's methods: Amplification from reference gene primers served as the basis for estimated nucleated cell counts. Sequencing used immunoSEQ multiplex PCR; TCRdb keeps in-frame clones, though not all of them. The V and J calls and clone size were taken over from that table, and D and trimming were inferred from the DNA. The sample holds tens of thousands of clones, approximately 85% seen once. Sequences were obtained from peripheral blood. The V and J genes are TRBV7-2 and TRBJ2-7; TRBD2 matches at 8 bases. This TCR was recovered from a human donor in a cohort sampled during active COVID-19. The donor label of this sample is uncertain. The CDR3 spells CASSLSSAGGYEQYF. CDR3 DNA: TGTGCCAGCAGCTTAAGTTCGGCGGGGGGCTACGAGCAGTACTTC.